This T cell receptor beta chain was retrieved from a study of cytomegalovirus exposure and HLA in healthy donors. Primers included in the PCR were 60 Vbeta and 13 Jbeta primers. Profiling relied on immunoSEQ multiplex PCR, and the TCRdb table lists in-frame clones only, not all of them. The sample has about 250,000 clones; under 80% are singletons. In regard to this clone: Its antigen is unidentified.

V was trimmed by 4 bases and J by 1 base, leaving 10 bases between them. Germline CDR1 KGHSY, CDR2 FQNENV. There are 14 residues in the CDR3. The study's findings and limits: Overall, around 150 TCR beta chains were annotated as cytomegalovirus-associated.

The genes are TRBV16 and TRBJ1-1; weak D call: TRBD1 (5 bases). Sequences were obtained from PBMCs. The TCR sequence derives from a female donor in good health and CMV-seronegative. The CDR3 region is CASSPTAWNTEAFF. The CDR3 DNA reads TGTGCCAGCAGCCCGACAGCCTGGAACACTGAAGCTTTCTTT.